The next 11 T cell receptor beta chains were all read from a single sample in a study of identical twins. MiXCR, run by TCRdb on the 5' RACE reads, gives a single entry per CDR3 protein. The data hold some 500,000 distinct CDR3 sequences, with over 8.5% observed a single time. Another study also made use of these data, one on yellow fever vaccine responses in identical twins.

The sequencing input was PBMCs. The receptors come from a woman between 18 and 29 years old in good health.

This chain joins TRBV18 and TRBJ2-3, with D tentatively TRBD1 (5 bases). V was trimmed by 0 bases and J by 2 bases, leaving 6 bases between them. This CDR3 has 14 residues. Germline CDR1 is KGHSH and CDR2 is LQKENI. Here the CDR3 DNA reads TGTGCCAGCTCACCACCAGGGGTCACAGATACGCAGTATTTT. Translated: CASSPPGVTDTQYF.

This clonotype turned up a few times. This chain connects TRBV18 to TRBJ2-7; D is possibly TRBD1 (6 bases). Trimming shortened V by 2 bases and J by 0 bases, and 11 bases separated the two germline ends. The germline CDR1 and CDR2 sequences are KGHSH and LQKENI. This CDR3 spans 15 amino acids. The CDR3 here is CASSPIGGHSYEQYF. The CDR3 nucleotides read TGTGCCAGCTCACCAATAGGGGGACACTCCTACGAGCAGTACTTC.

This CDR3 reads CASSHRTGLISGANVLTF. The CDR3 DNA reads TGTGCCAGCAGTCATAGGACAGGGCTCATCTCTGGGGCCAACGTCCTGACTTTC. The chain uses TRBV28 and TRBJ2-6; 8 bases agree with TRBD1. The CDR3 has 18 residues. CDR1 is MDHEN and CDR2 is SYDVKM in the germline V gene. J lost 0 bases, V lost 5 bases, and 9 bases had no gene match. The whole variable domain, remainder taken from reference TRBV28 and TRBJ2-6, is DVKVTQSSRYLVKRTGEKVFLECVQDMDHENMFWYRQDPGLGLRLIYFSYDVKMKEKGDIPEGYSVSREKKERFSLILESASTNQTSMYLCASSHRTGLISGANVLTFGAGSRLTVL.

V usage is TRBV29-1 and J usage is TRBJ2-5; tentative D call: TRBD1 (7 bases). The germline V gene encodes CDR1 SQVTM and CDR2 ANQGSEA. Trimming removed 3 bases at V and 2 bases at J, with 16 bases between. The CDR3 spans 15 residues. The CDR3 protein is CSVDYDREEQETQYF. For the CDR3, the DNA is TGCAGCGTTGACTACGACAGGGAGGAACAAGAGACCCAGTACTTC.

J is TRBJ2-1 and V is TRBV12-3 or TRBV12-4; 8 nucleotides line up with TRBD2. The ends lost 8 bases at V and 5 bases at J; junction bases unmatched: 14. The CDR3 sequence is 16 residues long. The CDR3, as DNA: TGTGCCAGCCCAGACGAGGCCGGAGCGGGGGACAATGAGCAGTTCTTC. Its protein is CASPDEAGAGDNEQFF.

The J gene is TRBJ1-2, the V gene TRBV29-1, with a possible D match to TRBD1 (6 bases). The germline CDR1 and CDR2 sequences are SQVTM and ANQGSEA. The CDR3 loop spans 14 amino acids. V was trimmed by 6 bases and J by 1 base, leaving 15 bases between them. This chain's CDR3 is CSVHAGQINYGYTF. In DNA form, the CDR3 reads TGCAGCGTCCACGCGGGACAAATTAACTATGGCTACACCTTC.

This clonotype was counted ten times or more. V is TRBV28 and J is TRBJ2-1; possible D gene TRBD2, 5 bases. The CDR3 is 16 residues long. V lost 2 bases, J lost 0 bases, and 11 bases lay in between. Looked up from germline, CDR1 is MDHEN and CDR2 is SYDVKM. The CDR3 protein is CASSLKRLSSYNEQFF. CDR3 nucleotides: TGTGCCAGCAGTTTAAAGCGGTTGAGCTCCTACAATGAGCAGTTCTTC.

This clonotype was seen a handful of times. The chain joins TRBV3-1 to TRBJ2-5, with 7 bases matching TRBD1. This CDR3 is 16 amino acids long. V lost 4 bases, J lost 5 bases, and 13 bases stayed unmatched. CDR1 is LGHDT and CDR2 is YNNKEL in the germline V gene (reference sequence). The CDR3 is CASSLSGPGQPETQYF. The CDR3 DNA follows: TGTGCCAGCAGCCTTTCGGGACCGGGACAGCCGGAGACCCAGTACTTC.

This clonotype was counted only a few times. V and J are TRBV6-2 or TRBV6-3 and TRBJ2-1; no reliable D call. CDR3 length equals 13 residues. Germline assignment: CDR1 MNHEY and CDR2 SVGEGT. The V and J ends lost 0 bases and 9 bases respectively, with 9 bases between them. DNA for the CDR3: TGTGCCAGCAGTTACTCGGAGATTGGTGAGCAGTTCTTC. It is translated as CASSYSEIGEQFF.

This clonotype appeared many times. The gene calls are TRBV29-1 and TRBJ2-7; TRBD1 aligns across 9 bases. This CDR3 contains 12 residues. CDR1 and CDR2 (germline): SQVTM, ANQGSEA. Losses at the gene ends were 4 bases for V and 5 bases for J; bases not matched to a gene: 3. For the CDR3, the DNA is TGCAGCGTTGCTCGGACAGGGGACGAGCAGTACTTC. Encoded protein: CSVARTGDEQYF.

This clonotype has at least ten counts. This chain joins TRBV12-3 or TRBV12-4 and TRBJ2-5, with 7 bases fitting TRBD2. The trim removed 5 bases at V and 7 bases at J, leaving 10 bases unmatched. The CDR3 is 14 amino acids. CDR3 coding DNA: TGTGCCAGCAGTCCTGGGAGGGTGAAAGGGACCCAGTACTTC. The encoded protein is CASSPGRVKGTQYF.